What follows is one TCR beta chain and its context. This entry belongs to a study of cytomegalovirus exposure and HLA in healthy donors. PCR involved 60 Vbeta and 13 Jbeta primers. Generated by immunoSEQ multiplex PCR, the TCRdb table keeps only in-frame clones and is missing some. The table lists approximately 100,000 clones, about 80% of them singletons. The germline gives CDR1 MNHEY, CDR2 SVGAGI. CDR3 length: 15 amino acids. Trimming cost V 7 bases and J 2 bases, with 15 bases left between them. The chain joins TRBV6-5 to TRBJ1-3, with no clear D. This receptor was taken from a female donor in good health and CMV-seropositive. The sequenced material came from PBMCs. CDR3 amino acids: CASTPAGSAGNTIYF. Written as DNA, the CDR3 is TGTGCCAGCACACCGGCTGGTAGCGCTGGAAACACCATATATTTT.